The rows below give T cell receptor beta chains drawn from one sample of a study of T cells expressing NK-cell markers. TCRdb re-called the 5' RACE reads, yielding one record per CDR3 amino acid sequence without DNA. Its listing shows some 500,000 distinct CDR3 sequences. The sequenced material came from blood T cells: a sorted CD56 or NKG2C T cell subset, CD4+ or CD8+ T cells, or bulk PBMC T cells (not recorded which). Receptor source: a woman aged 45-60 years in good health. CDR3s include the opening cysteine and the closing phenylalanine or tryptophan.

>TRBV28|TRBJ2-2|14
CASSSQGAPGELFF
>TRBV5-5|TRBJ2-3|16
CASSLRSGQGSDTQYF
>TRBV6-5|TRBJ2-1|14
CASKAGITYNEQFF
>TRBV7-9|TRBJ2-1|12
CAIRDSHNEQFF
>TRBV12-3/TRBV12-4|TRBJ2-1|12
CASSFAGNEQFF
>TRBV11-2|TRBJ2-7|14
CASREQGGALEQYF
>TRBV20-1|TRBJ2-1|17
CSARDRGSSGGYNEQFF
>TRBV20-1|TRBJ2-7|17
CSAQIPTTSGLTYEQYF
>TRBV27|TRBJ2-1|17
CASLRGATSGRSNEQFF
>TRBV7-3|TRBJ2-3|16
CASSSWTSFGTDTQYF
>TRBV20-1|TRBJ2-3|15
CSARGQQGWADTQYF
>TRBV10-2|TRBJ1-5|14
CASSDIRGNQPQHF